This T cell receptor beta chain is drawn from a study of blood T cells in healthy people across ages. Trimming pared 5 bases from V and 1 base from J, leaving 12 bases between. CDR1 is MNHNS, CDR2 SASEGT, per germline. This CDR3 comprises 15 residues. Together with a sample-barcoded 5' primer, a J-beta primer mix was included in a second PCR lasting 7 to 11 cycles. TCRdb re-called the 5' RACE reads through MiXCR, storing one row per CDR3 protein. Among approximately 940,000 distinct CDR3 sequences listed, around 48% were seen once. V and J are TRBV6-1 and TRBJ1-5, with unresolved D. The sample comprised blood. This TCR was sampled from a man in his thirties or forties in good health. The chain's CDR3 is CASSFLGGSNQPQHF. CDR3 DNA sequence: TGTGCCAGCAGTTTTTTGGGAGGGAGCAATCAGCCCCAGCATTTT.